Below are 19 T cell receptor beta chains sequenced from a single sample in a study of T cells in Graves' hyperthyroidism and ophthalmopathy. Authors of the study amplified TCR beta CDR3 regions from RNA transcripts. In the first-round RT-PCR of the TCR CDR3, the HTBI primer set was used. TCRdb called the multiplex PCR reads again in MiXCR, with one record for every CDR3 protein. The table includes 500,000 to 650,000 distinct CDR3 sequences, about 20% detected once. What was sequenced was blood. These receptors all stem from a man in his forties with Graves' ophthalmopathy.

Ten or more counts support this clonotype. The chain joins TRBV28 to TRBJ2-1; the match to TRBD2 covers 11 bases. The V gene end was trimmed by 3 bases and the J gene end by 6 bases; junction bases not matched to a gene: 4. CDR3 size: 15 residues. Per germline, CDR1 MDHEN and CDR2 SYDVKM. CDR3: CASSFSGRALNEQFF. CDR3 DNA sequence: TGTGCCAGCAGTTTTAGCGGGAGGGCCCTCAATGAGCAGTTCTTC. Using reference TRBV28 and TRBJ2-1 for the parts outside the CDR3, the full variable domain is DVKVTQSSRYLVKRTGEKVFLECVQDMDHENMFWYRQDPGLGLRLIYFSYDVKMKEKGDIPEGYSVSREKKERFSLILESASTNQTSMYLCASSFSGRALNEQFFGPGTRLTVL.

This clonotype was recorded at least ten times. This chain joins TRBV2 and TRBJ2-1; D call uncertain. This CDR3 comprises 15 residues. Between the trimmed V and J ends, which lost 4 bases and 3 bases, there was a span of 13 bases. The germline gives CDR1 SNHLY, CDR2 FYNNEI. CDR3 in amino acids: CASSVLPSGYNEQFF. CDR3 nucleotides: TGTGCCAGCAGTGTACTACCGAGTGGCTACAATGAGCAGTTCTTC. Full variable domain (rest looked up from reference TRBV2 and TRBJ2-1): EPEVTQTPSHQVTQMGQEVILRCVPISNHLYFYWYRQILGQKVEFLVSFYNNEISEKSEIFDDQFSVERPDGSNFTLKIRSTKLEDSAMYFCASSVLPSGYNEQFFGPGTRLTVL.

The sample holds a few counts of this clonotype. The chain has TRBV7-2 and TRBJ1-2, with D possibly TRBD1 on 6 matching bases. Germline V gene sequence: CDR1 SGHTA, CDR2 FQGNSA. The CDR3 sequence is 14 residues long. The ends were cut back, 3 bases at V and 4 bases at J, with 12 bases in the middle. The CDR3 DNA is TGTGCCAGCAGCTTCCCACAGGGATCCTATGGCTACACCTTC. Protein sequence: CASSFPQGSYGYTF.

This clonotype was picked up many times. V is TRBV28 and J is TRBJ1-2, with D perhaps TRBD1 (6 bases). The CDR3 consists of 14 residues. The germline V and J ends were trimmed by 7 bases and 6 bases, with 18 bases remaining between them. Germline CDR1 reads MDHEN; CDR2 reads SYDVKM. The CDR3 sequence is CASTWGRGSDGYTF. CDR3 coding DNA: TGTGCCAGCACCTGGGGCAGGGGAAGCGATGGCTACACCTTC.

With regard to this clonotype: The junction departs from germline at one end; a sequencing error may be responsible. The V gene is TRBV7-7, the J gene TRBJ2-2; D perhaps matches TRBD2 (6 bases). The CDR3 loop spans 13 amino acids. Germline V gives CDR1 SSHAT, CDR2 FNYEAQ (reference sequence). In DNA form, the CDR3 reads TGTGCTAGCAGCGTGGGACTTTTAGGGGAGCTGTTTTTT. This codes for CASSVGLLGELFF.

CDR3 loop: CASSPGGSADTQYF. The CDR3 nucleotides read TGTGCCAGCAGCCCAGGGGGTAGTGCAGATACGCAGTATTTT. The gene calls are TRBV2 and TRBJ2-3, with TRBD1 identical over 7 bases. V lost 6 bases, J lost 4 bases, and 7 bases stayed unmatched. This CDR3 region has 14 residues. Per the germline V gene, CDR1 is SNHLY and CDR2 is FYNNEI.

The table lists this clonotype with many counts. The chain couples TRBV2 to TRBJ2-7; 9 positions agree with TRBD1. This CDR3 has 15 amino acids. Germline CDR1 is SNHLY and CDR2 is FYNNEI. The trim removed 5 bases at V and 4 bases at J, leaving 9 bases unmatched. The CDR3 DNA reads TGTGCCAGCAGTCCGGGACAGGGATTAATATACGAGCAGTACTTC. This encodes CASSPGQGLIYEQYF.

This clonotype was seen at least ten times. The J gene is TRBJ2-1, the V gene TRBV3-1, with 8 bases lining up with TRBD2. The CDR3 spans 16 residues. The germline gives CDR1 LGHDT, CDR2 YNNKEL (reference sequence). J was trimmed by 7 bases and V by 3 bases; bases with no gene match: 11. CDR3 in DNA: TGTGCCAGCAGCCATTCCGGGACTAGAGGTGGGAATGAGCAGTTCTTC. Its translation is CASSHSGTRGGNEQFF.

This chain links TRBV3-1 with TRBJ2-7, with 7 positions matching TRBD2. V was pared by 1 base and J by 5 bases, with 5 bases of the junction left unmatched. Germline CDR1 reads LGHDT; CDR2 reads YNNKEL (reference sequence). The CDR3 runs 14 residues. This CDR3 is CASSQGTSGNEQYF. CDR3 nucleotide sequence: TGTGCCAGCAGCCAAGGGACTAGTGGGAACGAGCAGTACTTC.

The chain links TRBV10-3 to TRBJ2-3; TRBD2 matches 14 bases. The germline V gene encodes CDR1 ENHRY and CDR2 SYGVKD. Trimming at V came to 8 bases and at J to 4 bases, leaving 8 bases not matched to a gene. The CDR3 spans 16 residues. The CDR3 here is CAIRSGLAGGADTQYF. The CDR3 DNA sequence: TGTGCCATCCGATCCGGACTAGCGGGAGGCGCAGATACGCAGTATTTT.

V gene TRBV6-2 or TRBV6-3 combines with J gene TRBJ1-1; D is unresolved. This CDR3 comprises 13 residues. Trimming cost V 2 bases and J 0 bases, with 4 bases left between them. Germline CDR1 MNHEY, CDR2 SVGEGT. The CDR3 sequence: CASSYLLNTEAFF. DNA of the CDR3: TGTGCCAGCAGTTACCTCCTGAACACTGAAGCTTTCTTT.

The gene calls are TRBV6-2 or TRBV6-3 and TRBJ1-6; 9 bases agree with TRBD1. J lost 7 bases, V lost 7 bases, and 8 bases had no gene match. This CDR3 contains 15 residues. Germline V gives CDR1 MNHEY, CDR2 SVGEGT. The CDR3 region is CASNAPGQGNSPLHF. The DNA of the CDR3 is TGTGCCAGCAACGCACCGGGACAGGGAAATTCACCCCTCCACTTT.

This clonotype was observed at least ten times. The genes are TRBV20-1 and TRBJ2-7, with a weak D call TRBD1 (5 bases). Germline V gives CDR1 DFQATT, CDR2 SNEGSKA (reference sequence). Trimming stripped 1 base from V and 2 bases from J, with 12 bases between. The CDR3 extends over 14 amino acids. CDR3 region: CSARAHDRPYEQYF. The CDR3 DNA is TGCAGTGCTAGAGCTCACGACAGACCCTACGAGCAGTACTTC.

The V and J genes are TRBV28 and TRBJ2-4, with 7 bases identical to TRBD1. Germline V gives CDR1 MDHEN, CDR2 SYDVKM. The trim removed 5 bases at V and 7 bases at J, leaving 5 bases unmatched. This CDR3 is 13 amino acids long. CDR3 residues: CASSQGGKNIQYF. In DNA, the CDR3 is TGTGCCAGCAGTCAAGGGGGCAAGAACATTCAGTACTTC.

This clonotype has only a few counts. The CDR3 DNA sequence: TGTGCCAGTAGCCGGACACCTTATGGCTACACCTTC. Translating gives CASSRTPYGYTF. The V call is TRBV19, the J call TRBJ1-2, with D perhaps matching TRBD1 (5 bases). The length of the CDR3 is 12 residues. V lost 6 bases and J lost 5, with 10 bases in between. Germline assignment: CDR1 LNHDA and CDR2 SQIVND (reference sequence).

This clonotype was seen a few times. Germline and junction disagree at one end, which may indicate a read error. The chain uses TRBV7-7 and TRBJ2-1, with no clear D. The CDR3 length is 16 residues. Germline lookup yields CDR1 SSHAT and CDR2 FNYEAQ (reference sequence). CDR3 bases: TGTGCTAGCAGCTTAGAGCCCGCCGGCTCCTACAATGAGCAGTTCTTC. Amino acids: CASSLEPAGSYNEQFF.

This clonotype appeared a few times. This CDR3 is CASKGGAEETQYF. CDR3 coding DNA: TGTGCCAGCAAAGGGGGCGCGGAAGAGACCCAGTACTTC. The rearrangement uses TRBV6-1 and TRBJ2-5; 7 nucleotides align to TRBD1. The CDR3 is 13 residues long. The junction had 5 bases not matched to a gene; V was cut back by 7 bases and J by 3 bases. CDR1 MNHNS and CDR2 SASEGT come from the germline V gene.

There are many counts of this clonotype. The chain recombines TRBV5-1 with TRBJ2-1; the match to TRBD2 covers 9 bases. Germline values: CDR1 SGHRS, CDR2 YFSETQ. The J segment lost 4 bases and the V segment lost 4 bases, leaving 6 bases of the junction unmatched. The CDR3 covers 15 residues. The CDR3 DNA sequence: TGCGCCAGCAGCCGGTCTAGCGGGATTTACAATGAGCAGTTCTTC. Its protein is CASSRSSGIYNEQFF.

This clonotype was seen only a few times. This chain uses TRBV19 with TRBJ1-1; D unclear. CDR3 length: 14 residues. Germline lookup yields CDR1 LNHDA and CDR2 SQIVND (reference sequence). The V end lost 3 bases, the J end lost 0 bases, and 8 bases lay between the germline ends. CDR3 DNA: TGTGCCAGTAGTATCGACGCACTGAACACTGAAGCTTTCTTT. This translates into CASSIDALNTEAFF.